This entry is about one TCR beta chain. Its antigen is still unknown. The read comes to an end 3 residues before the CDR3 does, leaving the germline J gene to fill in the end. The table came from immunoSEQ multiplex PCR; TCRdb's copy has only in-frame clones and leaves some out. The sample was found to contain 40,000 or so clones, and every one recurs. Germline V CDR1 and CDR2: SEHNR, FQNEAQ (reference sequence). This CDR3 spans 12 amino acids. These data come from a study of T cell clonality in common variable immunodeficiency. Findings and limits, study-wide: Common variable immunodeficiency TCR beta sequences reportedly had fewer deletions and N-nucleotide insertions.

Heparinized whole blood, about 5 to 8.5 ml, came from each donor. J is TRBJ1-1 and V is TRBV7-9; tentative D call: TRBD1 (5 bases). Sequencing used peripheral blood mononuclear cells. This sequence was found in a person between 18 and 75 years old in good health. Incomplete CDR3 DNA: TGTGCCAGCAGCTTGCGGGGGGGTGAC. Translation: CASSLRGGD. The entire CDR3 protein is CASSLRGGDAFF.